This entry concerns a single T cell receptor beta chain. Germline V CDR1 and CDR2: MNHEY, SVGEGT. The ends were cut back, 6 bases at V and 3 bases at J, with 15 bases in the middle. CDR3 size: 14 residues. These data are taken from a study of blood T cell repertoires in COVID-19. The repertoire was sequenced with immunoSEQ multiplex PCR; TCRdb's copy has only in-frame clones and lacks some. The top ten clones hold approximately 0.62% of a sample with about 170,000 clones, 70% to 90% of them seen once. Sequenced material: peripheral blood. The sequence was collected from a man aged 55 to 69 with COVID-19, enrolled during active disease. The chain recombines TRBV6-2 or TRBV6-3 with TRBJ2-7; a weak D match, TRBD1 (5 bases). CDR3 protein: CASSGRGGGYEQYF. CDR3 nucleotide sequence: TGTGCCAGCAGCGGTAGGGGCGGTGGCTACGAGCAGTACTTC.